This T cell receptor beta chain appears in the sequencing data of a study of T cells in women clearing cervical HPV infection. Study-level information: Controls were women whose single incident HPV16 infection cleared within 12 months without precancer or cancer. Case blood was drawn a median approximately five months after lesion detection. With HLA typing for only a few women, HLA confounding remains possible.

CDR1 and CDR2 from the germline V gene are GTSNPN and SVGIG (reference sequence). This CDR3 has 14 residues. The germline V and J ends were trimmed by 4 bases and 7 bases, with 17 bases remaining between them. As to this clone: The CDR3 extends 3 residues past the end of the read, so its final part is completed from the germline J gene. The sample holds other DNA sequences that translate to the same CDR3.

Using immunoSEQ multiplex PCR, the repertoire was profiled, and TCRdb retains in-frame clones only, with some absent. The sample includes about 33,000 clones. This clonotype was obtained from a woman aged 18 to 75 with a cervical HPV16 infection that either progressed to CIN3+ or cleared (not recorded which). V is TRBV30 and J is TRBJ2-1, with D perhaps matching TRBD2 (6 bases). The material sequenced was blood buffy coat. CDR3 bases read: TGTGCCTGGACCCCGGCAGGACTACTGAATGAG. This codes for CAWTPAGLLNE. The complete CDR3 protein is CAWTPAGLLNEQFF.